The present TCR beta chain was sequenced within a study of cytomegalovirus exposure and HLA in healthy donors. Findings and caveats of the study: A link between a missense DCLRE1C variant and TCR beta V- and J-gene trimming emerged from a later analysis. Presence/absence results assume similar sequencing depth per donor, which may not hold. A later analysis showed TCR association rates differing by HLA locus, peaking at DRB1 and lowest at HLA-C. Earlier analysis found most TCR beta V segments productive about 90% or about 30% of the time.

The PCR employed 60 Vbeta primers together with 13 Jbeta primers. Assay: immunoSEQ multiplex PCR; the TCRdb copy retains only in-frame clones and omits some. The data show some 120,000 clones, with over 60% seen just once and over 5% held by the top ten. The CDR3 runs 12 residues. Germline CDR1 reads MDHEN; CDR2 reads SYDVKM. V was clipped by 7 bases and J by 7 bases, with 11 bases between them. A note on this clone: The antigen is undetermined.

Source material: PBMCs. This rearrangement joins TRBV28 to TRBJ1-5, with D maybe TRBD1 (5 bases). The receptor was derived from a woman in her 40s in good health and CMV-seronegative. The CDR3 is CASISSGQPQHF. For the CDR3, the DNA is TGTGCCAGCATATCATCAGGGCAGCCCCAGCATTTT.